This T cell receptor (beta chain) was retrieved from a study of tumor and adjacent non-tumor tissue in lung cancer (dated by TCRdb to 2017 to 2018). Concerning the study at large: The cohort included 12 adenocarcinoma, 2 squamous cell carcinoma and 1 small cell lung cancer patients. The roughly 15 enrolled patients, of whom roughly 10 were men and 5 were women, were aged about 31 to 80 years and were diagnosed with TNM stage I to III disease. Sequencing generated a total of 125,075,908 productive TCRbeta reads, averaging about 4.17 million reads per sample. The study compared bulk TCRbeta repertoires from lung tumor tissue and matched distant non-tumor lung tissue of roughly 14 lung cancer patients. For each patient, one tumor sample and one normal lung sample were taken, giving under 35 paired specimens that underwent TCRbeta CDR3 sequencing.

Notes on this clonotype: There is no known antigen for this receptor. The germline gene is not matched at one end of the junction; a read error may be the cause.

RNA was extracted from bulk unsorted tissue and checked for quality with a NanoDrop ND-1000 and an Agilent 2100. Normal lung samples were distant non-tumor tissue taken more than 3 cm from the tumor edge. Donors were newly diagnosed lung cancer patients admitted for thoracic surgery in China between August and November 2014, without prior chemotherapy. Patients who had received previous radiotherapy or chemotherapy, or who had another concurrent cancer, were excluded from the study. Pieces of surgical tissue measuring roughly 1-2.1 cm3 were kept in RNAlater solution and held at -80 degrees C until needed. Libraries came from multiplex PCR. TCRdb shows the sequencer as Illumina HiSeq 2500. TCRbeta libraries were constructed through three rounds of nested PCR with primers (Table S4) according to protocols adapted from ARM-PCR. Before sequencing, PCR products of 200-500 bp were excised from the gel and purified with the QIAquick gel extraction kit. For the original study's pipeline: Trimmomatic was used to clean the reads, FLASH merged the cleaned reads into complete CDR3 sequences, and MiTCR assigned the sequences to V(D)J germline segments. Clonal diversity was calculated as the inverse Simpson's index using VDJtools. In-frame sequences without a premature stop codon were defined as productive reads. TCRdb trimmed the raw reads at Q25, called clones with MiXCR and kept productive beta chains. Entries are consolidated by CDR3 protein sequence, retaining the most common genes and DNA. It is TCRdb's table, rather than the study itself, that gives the V and J calls and clone size. The sample records approximately 77,000 distinct CDR3 sequences, around 80% of which are singletons. Together, the top ten hold 50% to 65% of the sample.

Broader findings and caveats from the paper: Neither the sequencing platform nor unique molecular identifiers are mentioned in the methods. A significantly larger cumulative share of the repertoire was made up by the top 100 clones in normal lung than in tumor tissue. TCR diversity (inverse Simpson) was significantly higher in tumor than in normal lung tissue (approximately 440 vs 150, P = 0.0075, Mann-Whitney U test). Only about 15 patients were in the cohort, and the authors stated that larger samples and more detailed clinical data are needed. Because peripheral blood was not sequenced, blood TCRbeta repertoires in the lung cancer patients of the study were not examined. Significantly higher TCR diversity was found in younger patients, and higher tumor TCR diversity was associated with shorter overall and disease-free survival.

Sequencing was done on a sample of distant non-tumor lung tissue. This receptor was identified in a man aged 55 to 70 with non-small cell lung cancer.

The CDR3: CASSQCEGVNQPQHF. The base sequence is TGTGCCAGCAGCCAATGTGAGGGGGTTAATCAGCCCCAGCATTTT. The V gene is TRBV4-1 and the J gene is TRBJ1-5; TRBD1 could be the D gene, as 6 bases match. The CDR3 measures 15 amino acids from cysteine to phenylalanine. The DNA shown is the 45-base CDR3, in frame from base 1. From the germline V gene, CDR1 is MGHRA and CDR2 is YSYEKL.